This T cell receptor (beta chain) is drawn from a study of blood T cell repertoires in COVID-19. At the level of the study: T cells, B-cell-depleted T cells, or PBMCs provided the cDNA or gDNA that served as material.

Libraries were prepared by immunoSEQ multiplex PCR; TCRdb keeps only in-frame clonotypes and omits some of them. Among approximately 130,000 clones listed, over 70% were seen once. The ends were cut back, 2 bases at V and 3 bases at J, with 11 bases in the middle. CDR1 is GTSNPN and CDR2 is SVGIG in the germline V gene (reference sequence). This CDR3 is 14 amino acids long. Sample: peripheral blood. The source of this sequence is an elderly man with acute or convalescent COVID-19. J is TRBJ1-5 and V is TRBV30, with a possible D match to TRBD1 (6 bases). CDR3 amino acids: CAWSLGAPNQPQHF. The CDR3, as DNA: TGTGCCTGGAGTTTGGGGGCTCCCAATCAGCCCCAGCATTTT.